The T cell receptor beta chain described here comes from a study of blood T cell repertoires in COVID-19. Clones were read by immunoSEQ multiplex PCR, and TCRdb kept only the in-frame ones, dropping some. The table has 200,000 to 250,000 clones, about four fifths seen once. This clonotype was sampled from a woman aged 40 to 50 who had been exposed to COVID-19. Sample: PBMCs or T cells enriched from blood (not recorded which).

CDR3 protein: CASSKEQGQSNQPQHF. CDR3 in DNA: TGTGCCAGCAGCAAAGAACAGGGTCAAAGCAATCAGCCCCAGCATTTT. This sequence joins TRBV21-1 and TRBJ1-5; the D call of TRBD1 is as the table states it, not checked on the DNA. TRBV21-1 has pseudogene status. The CDR3 is made up of 16 amino acids.